This T cell receptor beta chain was documented in a study of a mutant IDH1 vaccine in newly diagnosed glioma. Study as a whole: Vaccination began 4-6 weeks post radiotherapy alone, or with temozolomide cycles.

With 4 bases clipped from V and 8 bases from J, the junction kept 6 bases outside the gene matches. This CDR3 contains 13 residues. The germline gives CDR1 LNHNV, CDR2 YYDKDF (reference sequence). As concerns this clone: What it binds is not known.

Time point: week 23, last vaccination. A 20-mer mutant IDH1 peptide at 300 ug was injected subcutaneously with topical imiquimod. Sequencing used immunoSEQ multiplex PCR; TCRdb keeps in-frame clones, though not all of them. The table has tens of thousands of clones, about four fifths seen once; the top ten hold 6.2%. This sequence joins TRBV15 and TRBJ1-1, with TRBD1 matching over 8 bases. Sequenced here: PBMCs, sampled from a glioma patient whose treatment included an IDH1 peptide vaccine. This TCR was sampled from a man in his forties with glioma. The CDR3: CATSTSGDREAFF. In nucleotides, the CDR3 is TGTGCCACCAGCACCTCGGGGGACAGGGAAGCTTTCTTT. The whole variable domain, filled in from reference TRBV15 and TRBJ1-1, reads DAMVIQNPRYQVTQFGKPVTLSCSQTLNHNVMYWYQQKSSQAPKLLFHYYDKDFNNEADTPDNFQSRRPNTSFCFLDIRSPGLGDTAMYLCATSTSGDREAFFGQGTRLTVV.